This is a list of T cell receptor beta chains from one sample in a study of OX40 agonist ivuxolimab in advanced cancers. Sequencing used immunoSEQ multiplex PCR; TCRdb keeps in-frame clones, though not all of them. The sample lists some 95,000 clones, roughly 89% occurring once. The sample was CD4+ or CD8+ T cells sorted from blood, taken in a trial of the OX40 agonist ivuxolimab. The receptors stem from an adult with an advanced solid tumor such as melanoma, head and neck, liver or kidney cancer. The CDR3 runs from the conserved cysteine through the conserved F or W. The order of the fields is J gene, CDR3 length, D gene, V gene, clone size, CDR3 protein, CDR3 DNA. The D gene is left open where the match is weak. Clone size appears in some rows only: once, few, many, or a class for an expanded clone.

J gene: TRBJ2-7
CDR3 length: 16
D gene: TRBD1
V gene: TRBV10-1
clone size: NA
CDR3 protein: CASSGPPGQGAYEQYF
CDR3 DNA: TGCGCCAGCAGTGGACCACCGGGACAGGGGGCCTACGAGCAGTACTTC

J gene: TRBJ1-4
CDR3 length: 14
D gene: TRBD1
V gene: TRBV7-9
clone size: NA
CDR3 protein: CASSFRDRNEKLFF
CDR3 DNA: TGTGCCAGCAGCTTTCGGGACAGAAATGAAAAACTGTTTTTT

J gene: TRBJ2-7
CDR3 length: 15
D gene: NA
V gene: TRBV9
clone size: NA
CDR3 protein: CASSSTTGNAYEQYF
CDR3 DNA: TGTGCCAGCAGCTCGACCACAGGGAATGCCTACGAGCAGTACTTC

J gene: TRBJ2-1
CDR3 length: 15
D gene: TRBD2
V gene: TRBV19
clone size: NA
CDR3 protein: CASSQLAGGNNEQFF
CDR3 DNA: TGTGCCAGTAGTCAACTAGCGGGGGGGAACAATGAGCAGTTCTTC

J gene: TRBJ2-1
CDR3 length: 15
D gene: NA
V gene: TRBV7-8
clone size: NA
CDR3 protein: CASTPTESSYNEQFF
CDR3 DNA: TGTGCCAGCACCCCGACGGAGAGCTCCTACAATGAGCAGTTCTTC

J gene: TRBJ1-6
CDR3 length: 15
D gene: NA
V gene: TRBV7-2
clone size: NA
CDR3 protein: CASSLGGQGPSPLHF
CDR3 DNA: TGTGCCAGCAGCTTAGGGGGCCAAGGGCCCTCACCCCTCCACTTT

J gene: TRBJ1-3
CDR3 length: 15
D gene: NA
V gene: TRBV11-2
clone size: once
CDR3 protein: CASSLGWSSGNTIYF
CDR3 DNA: TGTGCCAGCAGCTTAGGGTGGAGCTCTGGAAACACCATATATTTT

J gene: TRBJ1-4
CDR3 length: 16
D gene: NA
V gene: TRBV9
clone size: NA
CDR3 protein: CASSADRIATNEKLFF
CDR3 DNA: TGTGCCAGCAGCGCGGACAGAATTGCAACTAATGAAAAACTGTTTTTT

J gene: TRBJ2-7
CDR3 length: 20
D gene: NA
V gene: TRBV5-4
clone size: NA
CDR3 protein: CASSPARAGLLGSVSYEQYF
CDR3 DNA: TGTGCCAGCAGCCCCGCCCGGGCAGGGCTTTTGGGTTCTGTATCCTACGAGCAGTACTTC

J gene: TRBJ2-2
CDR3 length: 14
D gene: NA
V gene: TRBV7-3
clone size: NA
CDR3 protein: CASSLIRDAGELFF
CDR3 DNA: TGTGCCAGCAGCTTAATTAGGGATGCCGGGGAGCTGTTTTTT

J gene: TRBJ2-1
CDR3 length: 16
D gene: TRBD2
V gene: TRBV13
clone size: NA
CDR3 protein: CASSLLRGGGASEQFF
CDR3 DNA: TGTGCCAGCAGCTTACTGCGGGGGGGAGGGGCGTCTGAGCAGTTCTTC

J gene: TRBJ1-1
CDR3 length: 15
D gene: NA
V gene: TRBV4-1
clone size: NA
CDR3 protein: CASTALGGLGTEAFF
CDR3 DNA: TGCGCCAGCACCGCTCTGGGGGGACTGGGCACTGAAGCTTTCTTT

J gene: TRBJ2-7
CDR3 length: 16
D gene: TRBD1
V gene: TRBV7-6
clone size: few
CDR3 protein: CASSLGGGTGGYEQYF
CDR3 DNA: TGTGCCAGCAGCTTAGGGGGCGGGACAGGGGGCTACGAGCAGTACTTC

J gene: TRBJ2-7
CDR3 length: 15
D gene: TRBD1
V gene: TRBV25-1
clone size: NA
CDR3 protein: CASSDSRDRPYEQYF
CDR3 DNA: TGTGCCAGCAGTGACTCACGGGACAGACCCTACGAGCAGTACTTC

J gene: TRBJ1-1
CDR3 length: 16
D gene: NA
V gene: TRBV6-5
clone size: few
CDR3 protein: CASSYSIQGIGTEAFF
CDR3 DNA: TGTGCCAGCAGTTACTCAATACAGGGTATAGGGACTGAAGCTTTCTTT

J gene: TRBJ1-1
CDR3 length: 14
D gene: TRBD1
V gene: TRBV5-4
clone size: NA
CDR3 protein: CASSPTGGNTEAFF
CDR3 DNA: TGTGCCAGCAGCCCGACAGGGGGTAACACTGAAGCTTTCTTT

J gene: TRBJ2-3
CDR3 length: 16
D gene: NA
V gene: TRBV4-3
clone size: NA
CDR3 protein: CASSQPGPSRADTQYF
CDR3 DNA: TGCGCCAGCAGCCAGCCCGGGCCCTCACGGGCAGATACGCAGTATTTT

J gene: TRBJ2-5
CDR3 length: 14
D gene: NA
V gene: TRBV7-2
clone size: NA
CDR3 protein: CASSLGMFSETQYF
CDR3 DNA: TGTGCCAGCAGCTTAGGAATGTTTAGTGAGACCCAGTACTTC

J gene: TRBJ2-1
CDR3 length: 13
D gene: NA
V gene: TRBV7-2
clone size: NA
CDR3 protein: CASSRTRGGEQFF
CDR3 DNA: TGTGCCAGCAGCCGGACTAGGGGGGGTGAGCAGTTCTTC

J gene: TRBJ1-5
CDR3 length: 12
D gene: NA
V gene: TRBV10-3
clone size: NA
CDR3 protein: CAVKGSNQPQHF
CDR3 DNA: TGTGCCGTAAAGGGTTCCAATCAGCCCCAGCATTTT

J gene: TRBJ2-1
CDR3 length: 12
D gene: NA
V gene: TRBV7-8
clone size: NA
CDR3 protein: CASSSRWGGTFF
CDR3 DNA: TGTGCCAGCAGCTCCCGGTGGGGGGGCACGTTCTTC

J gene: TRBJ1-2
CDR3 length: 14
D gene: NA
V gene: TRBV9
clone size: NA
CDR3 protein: CASSVEDKGSGYTF
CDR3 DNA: TGTGCCAGCAGCGTAGAGGACAAGGGTAGTGGCTACACCTTC

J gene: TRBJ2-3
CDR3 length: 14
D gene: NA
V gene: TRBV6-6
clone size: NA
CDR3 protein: CASKLRGAADTQYF
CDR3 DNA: TGTGCCAGCAAGTTACGGGGGGCCGCAGATACGCAGTATTTT

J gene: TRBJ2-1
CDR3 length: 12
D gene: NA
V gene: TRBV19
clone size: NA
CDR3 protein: CASTGTYNEQFF
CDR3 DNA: TGTGCCAGTACCGGAACCTACAATGAGCAGTTCTTC

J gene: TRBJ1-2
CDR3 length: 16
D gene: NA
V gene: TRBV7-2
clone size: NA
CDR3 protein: CASSLAPPGTENGYTF
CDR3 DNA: TGTGCCAGCAGCTTAGCGCCCCCCGGGACGGAGAATGGCTACACCTTC

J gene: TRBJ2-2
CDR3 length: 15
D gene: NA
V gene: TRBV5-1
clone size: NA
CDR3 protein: CASSLEGADTGELFF
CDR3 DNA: TGCGCCAGCAGCTTGGAAGGGGCTGACACCGGGGAGCTGTTTTTT

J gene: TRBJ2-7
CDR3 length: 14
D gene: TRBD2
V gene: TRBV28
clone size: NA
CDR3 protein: CASRPRGGTYEQYF
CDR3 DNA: TGTGCCAGCAGACCCCGGGGGGGAACCTACGAGCAGTACTTC

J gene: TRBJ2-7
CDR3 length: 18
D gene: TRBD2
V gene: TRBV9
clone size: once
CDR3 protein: CASSVATGTSASLSEQYF
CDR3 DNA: TGTGCCAGCAGCGTAGCTACAGGGACTAGTGCTTCTTTGTCCGAGCAGTACTTC

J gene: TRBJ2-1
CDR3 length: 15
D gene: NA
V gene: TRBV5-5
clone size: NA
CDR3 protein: CASSPMGWGNDEQFF
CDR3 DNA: TGTGCCAGCAGCCCGATGGGATGGGGTAACGATGAGCAGTTCTTC

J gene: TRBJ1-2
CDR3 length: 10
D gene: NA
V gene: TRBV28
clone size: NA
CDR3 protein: CASRRYGYTF
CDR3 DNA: TGTGCCAGCAGGAGATATGGCTACACCTTC

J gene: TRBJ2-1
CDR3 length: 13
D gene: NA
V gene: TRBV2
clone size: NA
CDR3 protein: CASSAEGNNEQFF
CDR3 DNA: TGTGCCAGCAGTGCCGAGGGGAACAATGAGCAGTTCTTC

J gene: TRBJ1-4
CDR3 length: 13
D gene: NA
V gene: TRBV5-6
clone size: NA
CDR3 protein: CASSLVGDEKLFF
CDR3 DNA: TGTGCCAGCAGCTTGGTAGGGGATGAAAAACTGTTTTTT

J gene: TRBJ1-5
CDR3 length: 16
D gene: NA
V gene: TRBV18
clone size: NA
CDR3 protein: CASSPQPGYSNQPQHF
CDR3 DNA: TGTGCCAGCTCACCTCAACCCGGGTATAGCAATCAGCCCCAGCATTTT

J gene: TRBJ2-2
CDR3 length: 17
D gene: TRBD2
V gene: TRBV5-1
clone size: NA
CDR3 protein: CASSLGPGGPIAGELFF
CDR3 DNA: TGCGCCAGCAGCTTGGGTCCGGGGGGGCCGATCGCCGGGGAGCTGTTTTTT

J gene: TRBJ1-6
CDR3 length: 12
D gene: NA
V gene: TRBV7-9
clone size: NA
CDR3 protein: CASSFAASPLHF
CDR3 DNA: TGTGCCAGCAGCTTCGCCGCCTCACCCCTCCACTTT

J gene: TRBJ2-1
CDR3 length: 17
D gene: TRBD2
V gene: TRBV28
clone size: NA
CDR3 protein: CASTLNGGTSHYNEQFF
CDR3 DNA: TGTGCCAGCACCCTAAACGGGGGGACCTCGCACTACAATGAGCAGTTCTTC

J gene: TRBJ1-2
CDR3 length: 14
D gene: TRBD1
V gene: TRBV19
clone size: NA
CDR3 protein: CASSGPGQGSGYTF
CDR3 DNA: TGTGCCAGTAGTGGACCGGGACAGGGGTCTGGCTACACCTTC

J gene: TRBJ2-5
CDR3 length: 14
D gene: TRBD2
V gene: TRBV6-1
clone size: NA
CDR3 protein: CASRKGGDGKTQYF
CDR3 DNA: TGTGCCAGCAGGAAGGGAGGGGATGGGAAGACCCAGTACTTC

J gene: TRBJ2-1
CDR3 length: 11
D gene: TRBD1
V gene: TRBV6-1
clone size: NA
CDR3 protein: CARDRKNEQFF
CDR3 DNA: TGTGCCAGGGACAGGAAGAATGAGCAGTTCTTC

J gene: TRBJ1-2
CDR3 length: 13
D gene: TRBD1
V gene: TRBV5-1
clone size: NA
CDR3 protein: CASSLRQGDGYTF
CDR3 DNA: TGCGCCAGCAGCTTGCGACAGGGGGATGGCTACACCTTC

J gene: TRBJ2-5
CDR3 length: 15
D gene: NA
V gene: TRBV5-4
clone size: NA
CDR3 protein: CASSLGQGAQETQYF
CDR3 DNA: TGTGCCAGCAGCTTGGGCCAGGGCGCCCAAGAGACCCAGTACTTC

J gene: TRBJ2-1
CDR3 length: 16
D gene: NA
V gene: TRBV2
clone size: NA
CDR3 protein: CASTPPGVGGYNEQFF
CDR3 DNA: TGTGCCAGCACCCCCCCGGGAGTGGGGGGTTACAATGAGCAGTTCTTC